These 2 T cell receptor beta chains were sequenced from one sample in a study of control samples from healthy donors and cancer patients. Measured with immunoSEQ multiplex PCR; TCRdb has only the in-frame clones, and not every one. The sample consists of around 130,000 clones, roughly 91% of them appearing once. Sequencing was performed on PBMCs. These receptor sequences come from a man aged 45-65 years with head and neck cancer.

V is TRBV28 and J is TRBJ1-4; possible D gene TRBD1, 5 bases. CDR1 is MDHEN, CDR2 SYDVKM, per germline. The CDR3 loop spans 13 amino acids. V gave up 2 bases and J gave up 8 bases, with 9 bases separating them. CDR3 sequence reads: CASSLQGREKLFF. DNA for the CDR3: TGTGCCAGCAGTTTACAGGGAAGGGAAAAACTGTTTTTT.

The V and J genes are TRBV4-1 and TRBJ2-1; D is possibly TRBD2 (6 bases). The CDR3 contains 14 residues. Trimming stripped 0 bases from V and 10 bases from J, with 13 bases between. Germline CDR1 reads MGHRA; CDR2 reads YSYEKL. CDR3 bases: TGCGCCAGCAGCCAAGACCCGAGACTAGAAGAGCAGTTCTTC. It codes for CASSQDPRLEEQFF.